The count of the clone carrying this TCR beta chain is one. Its antigen is not known. This entry is derived from a study of cytomegalovirus exposure and HLA in healthy donors. Study details: The approximately 110 validation repertoires used a platform that matched the one used for the approximately 620 first-cohort repertoires, as a later analysis reported. General study points: Reports described diagnosis of cytomegalovirus status by the classifier as highly specific and sensitive. Subsequent analysis revealed that first-cohort TCR clusters tended to co-occur in the 90 to 150 validation repertoires.

Clones were read by immunoSEQ multiplex PCR, and TCRdb kept only the in-frame ones, dropping some. There are 120,000 or so clones in the sample; 88% occur only once, and 1.4% to 1.5% lies in the top ten. The receptor was isolated from a young man in good health and CMV-seronegative. The sample was PBMCs.

CDR3 in DNA: TGTGCCACCCGGGAACAGCTAAACACTGAAGCTTTCTTT. It yields the protein CATREQLNTEAFF. The gene calls are TRBV10-3 and TRBJ1-1; D is unresolved. Between the trimmed V and J ends, which lost 10 bases and 2 bases, there was a span of 14 bases. Germline CDR1 and CDR2: ENHRY and SYGVKD. This CDR3 has 13 amino acids.